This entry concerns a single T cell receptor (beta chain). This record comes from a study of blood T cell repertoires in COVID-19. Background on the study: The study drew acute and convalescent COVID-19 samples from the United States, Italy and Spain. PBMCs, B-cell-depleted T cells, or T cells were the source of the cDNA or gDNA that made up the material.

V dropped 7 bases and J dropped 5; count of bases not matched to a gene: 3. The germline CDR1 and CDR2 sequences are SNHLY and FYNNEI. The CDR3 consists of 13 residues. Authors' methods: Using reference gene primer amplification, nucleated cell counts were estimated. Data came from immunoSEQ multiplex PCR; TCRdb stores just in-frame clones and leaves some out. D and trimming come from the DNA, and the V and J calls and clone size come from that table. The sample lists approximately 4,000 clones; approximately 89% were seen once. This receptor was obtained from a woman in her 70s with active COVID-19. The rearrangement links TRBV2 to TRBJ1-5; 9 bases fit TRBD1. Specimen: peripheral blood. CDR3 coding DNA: TGTGCCAGCACTCGGACAGGGGATCAGCCCCAGCATTTT. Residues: CASTRTGDQPQHF.